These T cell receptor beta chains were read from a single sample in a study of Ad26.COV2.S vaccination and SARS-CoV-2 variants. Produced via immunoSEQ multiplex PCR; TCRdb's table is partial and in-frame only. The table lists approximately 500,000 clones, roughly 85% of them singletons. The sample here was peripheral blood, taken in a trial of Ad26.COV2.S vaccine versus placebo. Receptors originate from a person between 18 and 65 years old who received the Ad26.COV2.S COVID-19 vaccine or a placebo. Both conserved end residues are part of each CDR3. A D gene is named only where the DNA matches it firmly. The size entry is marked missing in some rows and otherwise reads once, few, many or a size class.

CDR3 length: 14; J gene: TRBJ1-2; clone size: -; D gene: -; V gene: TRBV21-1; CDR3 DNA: TGTGCCAGCAGCAAACCCCCCCATGTACGAAATCCCACCTTC; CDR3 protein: CASSKPPHVRNPTF
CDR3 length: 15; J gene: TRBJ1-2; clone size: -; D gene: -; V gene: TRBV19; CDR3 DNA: TGTGCCAGTAGTACACAGGAGGCATGGACTAATGGCTACACCTTC; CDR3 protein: CASSTQEAWTNGYTF
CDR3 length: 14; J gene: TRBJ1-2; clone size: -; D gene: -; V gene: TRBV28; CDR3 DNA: TGTGCCAGCAGTTTAGTCGTTCTGAGCTATGGCTACACCTTC; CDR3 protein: CASSLVVLSYGYTF
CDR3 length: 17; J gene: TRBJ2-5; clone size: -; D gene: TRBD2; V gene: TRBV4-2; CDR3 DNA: TGTGCCAGCAGCCAAGCGGTTAACGGGAGGGGGCAAGAGACCCAGTACTTC; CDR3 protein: CASSQAVNGRGQETQYF
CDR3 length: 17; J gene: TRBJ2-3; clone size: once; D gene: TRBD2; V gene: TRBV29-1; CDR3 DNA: TGCAGCGTTGAAGGGTATCAGCTAGCGGGGGGCACAGATACGCAGTATTTT; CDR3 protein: CSVEGYQLAGGTDTQYF
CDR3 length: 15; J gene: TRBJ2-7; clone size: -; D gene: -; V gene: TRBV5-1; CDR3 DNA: TGCGCCAGCAGGCCCATGTCCGACAGTTTCTACGAGCAGTACTTC; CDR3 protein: CASRPMSDSFYEQYF
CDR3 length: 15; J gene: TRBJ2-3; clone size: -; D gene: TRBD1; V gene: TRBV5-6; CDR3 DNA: TGTGCCAGCAGCTACCGGACAGGGTACACAGATACGCAGTATTTT; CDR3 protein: CASSYRTGYTDTQYF
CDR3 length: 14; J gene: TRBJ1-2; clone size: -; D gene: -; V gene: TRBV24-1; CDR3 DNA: TGTGCCACCAGTGATCCAGGGCTGATCTATGGCTACACCTTC; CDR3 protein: CATSDPGLIYGYTF
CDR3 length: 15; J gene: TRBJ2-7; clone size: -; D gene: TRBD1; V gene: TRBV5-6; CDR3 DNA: TGTGCCAGCAGCTCCGACAGGGGGCACCCCGGCGAGCAGTACTTC; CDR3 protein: CASSSDRGHPGEQYF
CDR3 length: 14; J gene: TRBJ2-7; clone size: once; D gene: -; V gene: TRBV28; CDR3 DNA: TGTGCCAGTACATACCCAAACAACCTCTACGAGCAGTACTTC; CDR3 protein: CASTYPNNLYEQYF
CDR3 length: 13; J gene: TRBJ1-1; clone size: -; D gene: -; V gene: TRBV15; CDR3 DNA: TGTGCCACCAGCAGTATGGTGAACACTGAAGCTTTCTTT; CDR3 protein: CATSSMVNTEAFF
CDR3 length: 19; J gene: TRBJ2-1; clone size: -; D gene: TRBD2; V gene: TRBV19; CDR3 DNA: TGTGCCAGTAGTCCCGACCCAATCAGCGCGTCTAGCGGGAACCCAAGGCAGTTCTTC; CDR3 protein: CASSPDPISASSGNPRQFF
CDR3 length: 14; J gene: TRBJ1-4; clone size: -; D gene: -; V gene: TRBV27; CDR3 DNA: TGTGCCAGCAGGGGTCCCTTGGGTAATGAAAAACTGTTTTTT; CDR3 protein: CASRGPLGNEKLFF
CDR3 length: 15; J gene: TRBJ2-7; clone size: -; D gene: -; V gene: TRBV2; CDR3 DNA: TGTGCCAGCAGTGAAGCCGGGGCCCCGGGCTACGAGCAGTACTTC; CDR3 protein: CASSEAGAPGYEQYF
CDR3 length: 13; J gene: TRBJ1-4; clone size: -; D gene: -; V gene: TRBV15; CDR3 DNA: TGTGCCACCAGCCAGGGGTTTAATGAAAAACTGTTTTTT; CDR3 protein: CATSQGFNEKLFF
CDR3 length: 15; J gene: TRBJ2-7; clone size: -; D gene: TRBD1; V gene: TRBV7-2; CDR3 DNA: TGTGCCAGCAGCCACCCGGGACAGGCGATCTACGAGCAGTACTTC; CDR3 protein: CASSHPGQAIYEQYF
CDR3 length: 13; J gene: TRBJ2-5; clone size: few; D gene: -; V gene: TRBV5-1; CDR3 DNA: TGCGCCAGCATGGAAGGAGAGTCTGGGACCCAGTACTTC; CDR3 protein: CASMEGESGTQYF
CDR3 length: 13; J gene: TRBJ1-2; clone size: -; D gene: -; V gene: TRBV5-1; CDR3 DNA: TGCGCCAGCAGCTTGAGTATAGAGGGTGGCTACACCTTC; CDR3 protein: CASSLSIEGGYTF
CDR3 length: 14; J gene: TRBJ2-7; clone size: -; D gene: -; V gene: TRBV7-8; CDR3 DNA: TGTGCCAGCAGCCAGCTGGGAGTCCAGGCCGAGCAGTACTTC; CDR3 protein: CASSQLGVQAEQYF
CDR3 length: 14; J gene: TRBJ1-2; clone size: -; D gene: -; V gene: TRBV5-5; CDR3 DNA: TGTGCCAGCAGCCGCGCCCAGGTTTTCTATGGCTACACCTTC; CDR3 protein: CASSRAQVFYGYTF
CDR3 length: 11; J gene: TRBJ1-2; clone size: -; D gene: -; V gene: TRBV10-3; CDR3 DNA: TGTGCCATCGGAGCGGAGGGCGGCTACACCTTC; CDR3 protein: CAIGAEGGYTF
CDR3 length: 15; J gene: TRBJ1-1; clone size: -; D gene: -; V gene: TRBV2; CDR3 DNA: TGTGCCAGCAGTGTAGGGAGGGATCTGTTGGGTGAAGCTTTCTTT; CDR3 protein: CASSVGRDLLGEAFF
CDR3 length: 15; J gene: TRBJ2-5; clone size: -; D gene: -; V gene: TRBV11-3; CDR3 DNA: TGTGCCAGCAGCCTCGGACGCTTTCTGTCGGAGACCCAGTACTTC; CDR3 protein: CASSLGRFLSETQYF
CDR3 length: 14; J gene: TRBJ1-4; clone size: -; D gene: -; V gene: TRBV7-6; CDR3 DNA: TGTGCCAGCACCTCCGGGGGTCCAAATGAAAAACTGTTTTTT; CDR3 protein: CASTSGGPNEKLFF
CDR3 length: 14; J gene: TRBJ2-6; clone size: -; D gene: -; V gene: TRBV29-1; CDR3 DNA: TGCAGCGTCGAAGGGGGGCCTGGGGCCAACGTCCTGACTTTC; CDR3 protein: CSVEGGPGANVLTF
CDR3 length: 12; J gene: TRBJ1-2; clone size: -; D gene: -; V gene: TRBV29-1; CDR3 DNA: TGCAGCGTTGACAGAGACTCCTATGGCTACACCTTC; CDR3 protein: CSVDRDSYGYTF
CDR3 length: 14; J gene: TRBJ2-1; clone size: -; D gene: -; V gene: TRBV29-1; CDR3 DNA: TGCAGCGTTGGGGGCGGACTCCCCTTTGGTGAGCAGTTCTTC; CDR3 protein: CSVGGGLPFGEQFF
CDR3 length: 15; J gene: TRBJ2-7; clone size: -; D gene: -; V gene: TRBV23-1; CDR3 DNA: TGCGCCAGCAGTCCCCCACGGCCGGAGCCTTACGAGCAGTACTTC; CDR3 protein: CASSPPRPEPYEQYF
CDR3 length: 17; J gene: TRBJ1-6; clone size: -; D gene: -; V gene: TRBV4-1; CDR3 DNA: TGCGCCAGCAGCCAAGCTCTCGGGAGCTCCTATAATTCACCCCTCCACTTT; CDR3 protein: CASSQALGSSYNSPLHF
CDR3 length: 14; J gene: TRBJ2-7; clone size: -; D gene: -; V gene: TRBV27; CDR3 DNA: TGTGCCAGCAGTTTTGGGCTAGGGAGAAACGAGCAGTACTTC; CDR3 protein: CASSFGLGRNEQYF
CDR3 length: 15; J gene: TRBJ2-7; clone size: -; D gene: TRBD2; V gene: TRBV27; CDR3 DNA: TGTGCCAGCAGTTTAACTAGCGGTGGCCCCTACGAGCAGTACTTC; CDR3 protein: CASSLTSGGPYEQYF
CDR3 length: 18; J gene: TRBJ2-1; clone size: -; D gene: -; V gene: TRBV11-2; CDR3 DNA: TGTGCCAGCAGCTTAGACGGACGGAGGGGACACTCCTACAATGAGCAGTTCTTC; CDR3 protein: CASSLDGRRGHSYNEQFF
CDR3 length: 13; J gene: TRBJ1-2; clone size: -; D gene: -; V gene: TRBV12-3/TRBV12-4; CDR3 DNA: TGTGCCAGCAGTCCCAGACACGTATATGGCTACACCTTC; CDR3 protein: CASSPRHVYGYTF
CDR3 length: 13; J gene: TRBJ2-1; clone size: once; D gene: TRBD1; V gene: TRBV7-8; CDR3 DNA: TGTGCCAGCAGCGTGGACAGGGGCGGTGAGCAGTTCTTC; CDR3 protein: CASSVDRGGEQFF
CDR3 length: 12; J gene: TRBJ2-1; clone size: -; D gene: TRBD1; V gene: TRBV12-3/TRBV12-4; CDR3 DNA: TGTGCCAGCAGTTTGCCCGGGACAGGGGCGTTCTTC; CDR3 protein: CASSLPGTGAFF
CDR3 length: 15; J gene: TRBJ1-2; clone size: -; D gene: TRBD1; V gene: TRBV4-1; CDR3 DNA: TGCGCCAGCAGCCAAGACACAGGGGGCGCGTTTGGCTACACCTTC; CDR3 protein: CASSQDTGGAFGYTF
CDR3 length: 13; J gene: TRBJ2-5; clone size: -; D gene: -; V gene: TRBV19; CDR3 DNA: TGTGCCAGTAGTAAGGTCGTAAGGGAGACCCAGTACTTC; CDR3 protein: CASSKVVRETQYF
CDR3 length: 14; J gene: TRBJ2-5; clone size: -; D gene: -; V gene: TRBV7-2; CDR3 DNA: TGTGCCAGCACCCGTTGGGGGGAACAAGAGACCCAGTACTTC; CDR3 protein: CASTRWGEQETQYF
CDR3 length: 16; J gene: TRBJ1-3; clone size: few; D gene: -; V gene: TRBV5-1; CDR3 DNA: TGCGCCAGCAGCTGGGCAGGTCCCAGCTCTGGAAACACCATATATTTT; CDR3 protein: CASSWAGPSSGNTIYF
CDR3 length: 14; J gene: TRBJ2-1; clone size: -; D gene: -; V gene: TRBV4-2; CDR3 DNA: TGTGCCAGCAGCCAAGACAGTACTTACAATGAGCAGTTCTTC; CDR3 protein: CASSQDSTYNEQFF
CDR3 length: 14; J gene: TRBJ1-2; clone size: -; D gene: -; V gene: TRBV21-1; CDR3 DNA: TGTGCCAGCAGCCTTGACAGGGGGGACTATGGCTACACCTTC; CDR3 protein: CASSLDRGDYGYTF
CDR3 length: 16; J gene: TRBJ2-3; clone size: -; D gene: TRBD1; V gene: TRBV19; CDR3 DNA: TGTGCCAGTAGTACTTCGACAGGGGGGACGGGAGATACGCAGTATTTT; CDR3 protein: CASSTSTGGTGDTQYF
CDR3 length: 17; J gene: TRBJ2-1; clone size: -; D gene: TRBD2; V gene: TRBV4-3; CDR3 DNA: TGCGCCAGCAGCCAAGAAGGGGCGGGAGTTTCCTACAATGAGCAGTTCTTC; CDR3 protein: CASSQEGAGVSYNEQFF
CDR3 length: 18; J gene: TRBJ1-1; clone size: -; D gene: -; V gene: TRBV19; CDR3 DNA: TGTGCCAGTAGGGCGCTGGGGGGGTACCTGGTCCCGGGCACTGAAGCTTTCTTT; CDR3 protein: CASRALGGYLVPGTEAFF
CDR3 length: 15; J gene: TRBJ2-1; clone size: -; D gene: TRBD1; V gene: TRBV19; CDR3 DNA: TGTGCCAGTAGTAACCGGGACAGGGGGCCCAATGAGCAGTTCTTC; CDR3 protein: CASSNRDRGPNEQFF
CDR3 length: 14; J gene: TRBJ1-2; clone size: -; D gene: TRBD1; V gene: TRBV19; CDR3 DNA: TGTGCCAGTAGTATAGAGGGGACAGTCTATGGCTACACCTTC; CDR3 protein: CASSIEGTVYGYTF
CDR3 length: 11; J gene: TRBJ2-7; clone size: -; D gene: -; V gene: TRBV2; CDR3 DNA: TGTGCCAGCAATAGAATCTACGAGCAGTACTTC; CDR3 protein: CASNRIYEQYF
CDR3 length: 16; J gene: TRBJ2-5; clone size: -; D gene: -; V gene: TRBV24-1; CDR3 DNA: TGTGCCACCAGTGATTCAGGGTTAAGTATGGGAGAGACCCAGTACTTC; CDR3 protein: CATSDSGLSMGETQYF
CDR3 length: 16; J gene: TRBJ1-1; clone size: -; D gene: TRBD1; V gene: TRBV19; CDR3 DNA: TGTGCCAGTAGTATAGCTGAGACAGGGGCGGCCACTGAAGCTTTCTTT; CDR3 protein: CASSIAETGAATEAFF
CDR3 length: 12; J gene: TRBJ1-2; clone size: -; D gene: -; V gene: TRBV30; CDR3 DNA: TGTGCCTGGATCTTCGTCACAGGCGGCTACACCTTC; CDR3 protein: CAWIFVTGGYTF
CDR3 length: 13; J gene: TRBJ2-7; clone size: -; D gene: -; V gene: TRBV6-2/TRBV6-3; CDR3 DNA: TGTGCCAGCAGTTTCTACAACCTCGGGCCGCAGTACTTC; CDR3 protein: CASSFYNLGPQYF
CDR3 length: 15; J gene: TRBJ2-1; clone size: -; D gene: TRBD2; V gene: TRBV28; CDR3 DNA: TGTGCCAGCGGGATGGTAGCGGGAGGGCCTAATGAGCAGTTCTTC; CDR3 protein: CASGMVAGGPNEQFF